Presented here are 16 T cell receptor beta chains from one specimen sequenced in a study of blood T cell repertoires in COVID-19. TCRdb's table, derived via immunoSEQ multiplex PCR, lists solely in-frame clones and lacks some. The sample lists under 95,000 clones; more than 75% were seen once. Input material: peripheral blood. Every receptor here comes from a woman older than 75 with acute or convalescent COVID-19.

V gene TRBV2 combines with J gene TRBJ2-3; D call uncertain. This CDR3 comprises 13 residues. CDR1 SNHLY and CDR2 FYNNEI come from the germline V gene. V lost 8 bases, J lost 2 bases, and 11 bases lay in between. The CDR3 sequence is CASGSRITDTQYF. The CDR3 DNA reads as TGTGCCAGCGGTTCTAGAATCACAGATACGCAGTATTTT.

CDR3 loop: CASSPRQGQVSYNEQFF. The CDR3 nucleotides read TGTGCCAGCAGCCCCCGACAGGGACAAGTCTCCTACAATGAGCAGTTCTTC. The rearrangement uses TRBV13 and TRBJ2-1, with TRBD1 identical over 7 bases. Trimming took 5 bases from V and 0 from J; bases not matched to a gene: 10. From germline, CDR1 is PRHDT and CDR2 FYEKMQ (reference sequence). CDR3 length: 17 residues. The full variable domain, rest sourced from reference TRBV13 and TRBJ2-1, is AAGVIQSPRHLIKEKRETATLKCYPIPRHDTVYWYQQGPGQDPQFLISFYEKMQSDKGSIPDRFSAQQFSDYHSELNMSSLELGDSALYFCASSPRQGQVSYNEQFFGPGTRLTVL.

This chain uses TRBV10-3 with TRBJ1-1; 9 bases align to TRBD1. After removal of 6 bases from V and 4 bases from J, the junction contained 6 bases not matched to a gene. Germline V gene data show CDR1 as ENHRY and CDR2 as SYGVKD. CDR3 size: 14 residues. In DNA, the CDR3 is TGTGCCATCAGGGGACAGGGTATATCCACTGAAGCTTTCTTT. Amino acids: CAIRGQGISTEAFF.

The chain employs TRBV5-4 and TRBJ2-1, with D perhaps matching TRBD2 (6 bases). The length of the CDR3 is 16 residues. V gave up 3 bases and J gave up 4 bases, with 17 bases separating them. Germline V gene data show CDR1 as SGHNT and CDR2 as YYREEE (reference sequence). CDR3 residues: CASSSPVGGTYNEQFF. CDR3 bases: TGTGCCAGCAGCTCCCCGGTTGGGGGGACGTACAATGAGCAGTTCTTC.

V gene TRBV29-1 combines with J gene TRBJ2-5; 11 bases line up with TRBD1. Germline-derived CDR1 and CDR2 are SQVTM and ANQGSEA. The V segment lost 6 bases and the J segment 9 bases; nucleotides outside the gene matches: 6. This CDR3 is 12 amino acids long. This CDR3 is CSVTGTGGAQYF. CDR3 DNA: TGCAGCGTGACCGGGACAGGGGGGGCCCAGTACTTC.

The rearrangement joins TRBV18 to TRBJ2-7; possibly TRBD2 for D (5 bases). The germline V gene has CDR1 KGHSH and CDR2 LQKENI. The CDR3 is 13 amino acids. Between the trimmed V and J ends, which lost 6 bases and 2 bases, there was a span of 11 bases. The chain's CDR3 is CASSGVGAYEQYF. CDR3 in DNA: TGTGCCAGCTCCGGGGTGGGAGCCTACGAGCAGTACTTC.

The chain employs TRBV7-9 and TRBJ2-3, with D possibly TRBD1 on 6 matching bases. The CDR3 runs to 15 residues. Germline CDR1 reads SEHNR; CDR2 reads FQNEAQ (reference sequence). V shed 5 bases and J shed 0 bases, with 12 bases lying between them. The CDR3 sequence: CASSPGDGSTDTQYF. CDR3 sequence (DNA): TGTGCCAGCAGCCCAGGGGACGGAAGCACAGATACGCAGTATTTT.

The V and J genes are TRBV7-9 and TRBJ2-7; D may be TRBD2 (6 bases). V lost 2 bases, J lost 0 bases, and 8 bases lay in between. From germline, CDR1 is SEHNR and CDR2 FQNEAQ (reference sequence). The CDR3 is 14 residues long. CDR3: CASSLRRDSYEQYF. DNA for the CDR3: TGTGCCAGCAGCTTACGGCGGGACTCCTACGAGCAGTACTTC.

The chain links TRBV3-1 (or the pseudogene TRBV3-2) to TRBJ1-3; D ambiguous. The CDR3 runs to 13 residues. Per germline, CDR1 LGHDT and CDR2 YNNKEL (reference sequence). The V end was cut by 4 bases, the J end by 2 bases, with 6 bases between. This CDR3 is CASSPQAGNTIYF. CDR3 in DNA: TGTGCCAGCAGCCCTCAGGCTGGAAACACCATATATTTT.

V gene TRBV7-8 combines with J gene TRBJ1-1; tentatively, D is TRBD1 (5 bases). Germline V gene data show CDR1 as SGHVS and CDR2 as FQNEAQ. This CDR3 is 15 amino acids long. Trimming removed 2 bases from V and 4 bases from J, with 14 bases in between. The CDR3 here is CASSLLGGLVTEAFF. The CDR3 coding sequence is TGTGCCAGCAGCTTATTGGGGGGACTAGTCACTGAAGCTTTCTTT.

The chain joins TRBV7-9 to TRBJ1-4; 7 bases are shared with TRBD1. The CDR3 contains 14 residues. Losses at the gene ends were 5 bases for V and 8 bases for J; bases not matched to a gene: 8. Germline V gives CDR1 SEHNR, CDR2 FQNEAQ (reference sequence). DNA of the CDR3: TGTGCCAGCAGCAACAAGGGGGCCGTAGAAAAACTGTTTTTT. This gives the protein CASSNKGAVEKLFF.

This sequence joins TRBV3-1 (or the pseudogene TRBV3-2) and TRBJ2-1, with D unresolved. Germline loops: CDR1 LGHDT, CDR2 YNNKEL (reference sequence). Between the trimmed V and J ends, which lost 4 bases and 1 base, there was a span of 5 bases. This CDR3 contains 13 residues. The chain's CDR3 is CASSPPSYNEQFF. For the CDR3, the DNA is TGTGCCAGCAGCCCCCCTTCCTACAATGAGCAGTTCTTC.

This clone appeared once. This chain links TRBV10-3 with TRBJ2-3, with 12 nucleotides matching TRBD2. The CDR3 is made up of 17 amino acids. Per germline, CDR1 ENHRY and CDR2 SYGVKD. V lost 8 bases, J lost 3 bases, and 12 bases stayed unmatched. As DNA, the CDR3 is TGTGCCATCCGGGTCGCTAGCGGGAGGGAGGGGACAGATACGCAGTATTTT. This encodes CAIRVASGREGTDTQYF.

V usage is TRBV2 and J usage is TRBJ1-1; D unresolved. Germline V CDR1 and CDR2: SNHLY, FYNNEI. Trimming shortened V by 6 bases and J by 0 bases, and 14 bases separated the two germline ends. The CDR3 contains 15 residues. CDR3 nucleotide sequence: TGTGCCAGCAGCCCCAATGGGCTGATGAACACTGAAGCTTTCTTT. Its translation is CASSPNGLMNTEAFF.

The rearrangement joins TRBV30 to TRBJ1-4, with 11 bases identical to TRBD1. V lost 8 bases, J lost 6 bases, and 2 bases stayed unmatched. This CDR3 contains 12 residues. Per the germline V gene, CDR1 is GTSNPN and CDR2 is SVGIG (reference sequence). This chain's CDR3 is CAGDRGDEKLFF. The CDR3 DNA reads TGTGCCGGGGACAGGGGGGATGAAAAACTGTTTTTT.

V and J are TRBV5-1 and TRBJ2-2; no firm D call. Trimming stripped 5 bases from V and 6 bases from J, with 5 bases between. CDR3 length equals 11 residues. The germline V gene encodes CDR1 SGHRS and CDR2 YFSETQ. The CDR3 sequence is CASRAAGELFF. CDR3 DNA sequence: TGCGCCAGCAGGGCCGCCGGGGAGCTGTTTTTT. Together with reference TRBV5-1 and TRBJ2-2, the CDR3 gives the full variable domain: KAGVTQTPRYLIKTRGQQVTLSCSPISGHRSVSWYQQTPGQGLQFLFEYFSETQRNKGNFPGRFSGRQFSNSRSEMNVSTLELGDSALYLCASRAAGELFFGEGSRLTVL.